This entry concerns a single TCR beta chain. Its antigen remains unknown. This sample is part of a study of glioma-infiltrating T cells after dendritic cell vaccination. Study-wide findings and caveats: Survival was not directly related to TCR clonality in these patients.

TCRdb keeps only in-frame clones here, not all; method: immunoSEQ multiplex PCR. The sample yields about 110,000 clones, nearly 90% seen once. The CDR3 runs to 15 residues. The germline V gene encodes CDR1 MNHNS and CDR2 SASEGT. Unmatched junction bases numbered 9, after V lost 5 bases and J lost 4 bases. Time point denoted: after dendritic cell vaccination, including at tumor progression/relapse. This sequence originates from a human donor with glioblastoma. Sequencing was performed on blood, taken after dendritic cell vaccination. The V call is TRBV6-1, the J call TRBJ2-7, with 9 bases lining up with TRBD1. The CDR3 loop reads CASSTTGTGRYEQYF. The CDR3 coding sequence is TGTGCCAGCAGTACGACCGGGACAGGGCGGTACGAGCAGTACTTC.